This T cell receptor beta chain was identified in a study of OX40 agonist ivuxolimab in advanced cancers. Study in general: Each dose-escalation patient presented with hepatocellular carcinoma, melanoma, renal cell or head and neck cancer.

Profiled with immunoSEQ multiplex PCR; TCRdb holds only in-frame clones, not every one. The table shows roughly 89,000 clones, with roughly 93% occurring only once. Enrollment shut out patients with autoimmune disease history or systemic immunosuppression. Germline assignment: CDR1 MDHEN and CDR2 SYDVKM. This CDR3 spans 14 amino acids. V lost 6 bases, J lost 4 bases, and 6 bases stayed unmatched. V and J are TRBV28 and TRBJ1-2; 9 positions match TRBD1. The receptor's source is an adult with an advanced solid tumor such as melanoma, head and neck, liver or kidney cancer. This sample comprised CD4+ or CD8+ T cells sorted from blood, obtained in a trial of the OX40 agonist ivuxolimab. Here the CDR3 DNA reads TGTGCCAGCAGGATGGACAGGGGCCCCTATGGCTACACCTTC. It is translated as CASRMDRGPYGYTF.